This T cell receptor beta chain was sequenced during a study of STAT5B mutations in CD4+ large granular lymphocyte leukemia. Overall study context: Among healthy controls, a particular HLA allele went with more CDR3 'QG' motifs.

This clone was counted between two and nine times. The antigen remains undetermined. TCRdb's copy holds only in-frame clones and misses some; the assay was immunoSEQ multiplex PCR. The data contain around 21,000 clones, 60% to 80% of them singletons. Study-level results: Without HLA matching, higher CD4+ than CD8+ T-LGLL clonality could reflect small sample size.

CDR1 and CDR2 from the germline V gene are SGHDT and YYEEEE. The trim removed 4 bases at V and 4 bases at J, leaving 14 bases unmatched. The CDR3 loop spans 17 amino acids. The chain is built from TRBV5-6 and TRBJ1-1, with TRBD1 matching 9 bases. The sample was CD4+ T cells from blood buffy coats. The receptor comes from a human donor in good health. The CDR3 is CASSPLGQGYSGTEAFF. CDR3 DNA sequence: TGTGCCAGCAGCCCTTTAGGACAGGGGTATTCGGGCACTGAAGCTTTCTTT.